This T cell receptor (beta chain) appears in the sequencing data of a study of CD8 T cells in Susac syndrome. cDNA came from roughly 0.5 to 1 ug RNA primed by random hexamers. TCRdb reprocessed the immunoSEQ multiplex PCR reads with MiXCR, giving one entry per CDR3 protein. The table lists some 190,000 distinct CDR3 sequences, less than 95% of them singletons, with approximately 0.098% in the top ten. TCR beta sequencing was performed on blood CD8+ and CD4+ T cells. Deletions cut 5 bases from V and 6 bases from J, with 18 bases between. CDR3 length: 15 residues. Looked up from germline, CDR1 is MDHEN and CDR2 is SYDVKM.

The sequence was obtained from a human donor in good health. Sequenced material: CD4+ T cells from PBMCs. The chain employs TRBV28 and TRBJ2-3; D may be TRBD2 (5 bases). The CDR3 sequence: CASSLLAPPGDTQYF. The DNA for the CDR3 is TGTGCCAGCAGTCTCCTAGCTCCCCCGGGGGATACGCAGTATTTT.